This TCR beta chain derives from a study of blood T cell repertoires in COVID-19. Background on the study: PBMCs, B-cell-depleted T cells, or T cells provided the cDNA or gDNA that made up the material.

Between the trimmed V and J ends, which lost 6 bases and 4 bases, there was a span of 13 bases. Germline lookup yields CDR1 MNHEY and CDR2 SVGAGI. The CDR3 runs 14 residues. Patients at the Seattle site were enrolled during active infection and followed longitudinally. How the authors handled the data: Quantification of nucleated cells was approximated via reference gene primer amplification. Data came from immunoSEQ multiplex PCR; TCRdb stores just in-frame clones and leaves some out. Clonal size and the V and J genes are those of that table, whereas D and trimming came from the DNA. The table includes 90,000 or so clones, approximately 88% detected once.

This sequence joins TRBV6-5 and TRBJ1-3, with a tentative D call TRBD1 (6 bases). The specimen was peripheral blood. The clonotype was recovered from a woman aged 55-69 years with COVID-19, enrolled during active disease. The CDR3 reads CASSGGLGGNTIYF. Here the CDR3 DNA reads TGTGCCAGCAGCGGGGGGCTCGGGGGAAACACCATATATTTT.